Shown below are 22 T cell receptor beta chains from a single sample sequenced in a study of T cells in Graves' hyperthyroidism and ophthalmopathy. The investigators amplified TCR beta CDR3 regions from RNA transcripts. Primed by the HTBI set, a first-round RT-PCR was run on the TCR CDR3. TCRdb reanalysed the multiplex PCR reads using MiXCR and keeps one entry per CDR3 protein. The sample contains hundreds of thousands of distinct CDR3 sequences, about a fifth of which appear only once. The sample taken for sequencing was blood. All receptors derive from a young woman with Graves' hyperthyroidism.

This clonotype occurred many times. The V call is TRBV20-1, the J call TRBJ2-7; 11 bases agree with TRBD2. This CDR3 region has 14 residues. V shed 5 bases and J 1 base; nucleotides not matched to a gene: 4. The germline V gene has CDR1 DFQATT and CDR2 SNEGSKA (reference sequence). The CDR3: CSARRLAGSYEQYF. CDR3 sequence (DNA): TGCAGTGCTCGACGACTAGCGGGGTCCTACGAGCAGTACTTC.

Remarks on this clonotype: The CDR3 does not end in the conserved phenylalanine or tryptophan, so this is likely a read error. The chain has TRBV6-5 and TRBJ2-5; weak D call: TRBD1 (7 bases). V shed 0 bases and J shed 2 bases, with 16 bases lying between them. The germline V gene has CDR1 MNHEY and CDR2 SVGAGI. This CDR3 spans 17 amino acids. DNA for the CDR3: TGTGCCAGCAGTTACTCGGGTTCAGGGGGGAGACAAGAGACCCAGTACTTG. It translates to CASSYSGSGGRQETQYL.

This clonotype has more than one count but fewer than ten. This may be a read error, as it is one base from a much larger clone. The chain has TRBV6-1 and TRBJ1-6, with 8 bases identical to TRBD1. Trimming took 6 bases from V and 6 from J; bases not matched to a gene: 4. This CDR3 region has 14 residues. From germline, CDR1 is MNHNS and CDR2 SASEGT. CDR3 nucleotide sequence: TGTGCCAGCAGGTTGACAGGGGTTAATTCACCCCTCCACTTT. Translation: CASRLTGVNSPLHF.

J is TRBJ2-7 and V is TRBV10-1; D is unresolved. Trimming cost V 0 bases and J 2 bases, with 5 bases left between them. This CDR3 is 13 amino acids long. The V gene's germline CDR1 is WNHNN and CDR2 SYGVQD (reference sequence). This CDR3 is CASSESPAYEQYF. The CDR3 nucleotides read TGCGCCAGCAGTGAGTCCCCAGCCTACGAGCAGTACTTC.

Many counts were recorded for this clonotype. In DNA form, the CDR3 reads TGCGCCACTCTGCTGACTTCTCAAGAGACCCAGTACTTC. Its translation is CATLLTSQETQYF. V and J are TRBV10-2 and TRBJ2-5; no firm D call. The V gene's germline CDR1 is WSHSY and CDR2 SAAADI. The CDR3 sequence is 13 residues long. Trimming took off 10 bases at V and 2 bases at J, with 14 bases between the two ends.

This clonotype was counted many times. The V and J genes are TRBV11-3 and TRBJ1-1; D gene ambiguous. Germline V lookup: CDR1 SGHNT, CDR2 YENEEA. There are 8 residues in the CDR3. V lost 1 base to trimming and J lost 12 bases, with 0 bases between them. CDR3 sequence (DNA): TGTGCCAGCAGCTTAGCTTTCTTT. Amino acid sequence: CASSLAFF.

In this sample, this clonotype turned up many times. The CDR3 sequence is CASKYGTGSYEQYF. CDR3 bases: TGTGCCAGCAAGTACGGGACAGGCTCCTACGAGCAGTACTTC. The chain carries TRBV11-1 and TRBJ2-7; TRBD1 agrees at 8 bases. The germline CDR1 and CDR2 sequences are SGHAT and FQDESV (reference sequence). This CDR3 spans 14 amino acids. V dropped 7 bases and J dropped 0; count of bases not matched to a gene: 5.

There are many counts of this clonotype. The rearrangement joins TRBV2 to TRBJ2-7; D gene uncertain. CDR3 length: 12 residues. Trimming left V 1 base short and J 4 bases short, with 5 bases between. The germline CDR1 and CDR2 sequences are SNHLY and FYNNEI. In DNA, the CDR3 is TGTGCCAGCAGTGAAGAAAGGTACGAGCAGTACTTC. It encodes CASSEERYEQYF.

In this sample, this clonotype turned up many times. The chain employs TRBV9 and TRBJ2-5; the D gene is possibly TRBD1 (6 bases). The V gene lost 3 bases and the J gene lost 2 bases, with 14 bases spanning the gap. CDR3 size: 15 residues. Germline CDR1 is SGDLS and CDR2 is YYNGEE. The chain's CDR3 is CASSAYRVGQETQYF. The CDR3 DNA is TGTGCCAGCAGCGCCTACAGGGTGGGTCAAGAGACCCAGTACTTC.

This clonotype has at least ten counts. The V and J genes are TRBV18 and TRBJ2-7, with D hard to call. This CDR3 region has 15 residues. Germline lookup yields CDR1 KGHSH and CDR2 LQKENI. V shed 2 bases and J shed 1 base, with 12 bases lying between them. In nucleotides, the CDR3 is TGTGCCAGCTCACCAGGAAAATATTATTCCTACGAGCAGTACTTC. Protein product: CASSPGKYYSYEQYF.

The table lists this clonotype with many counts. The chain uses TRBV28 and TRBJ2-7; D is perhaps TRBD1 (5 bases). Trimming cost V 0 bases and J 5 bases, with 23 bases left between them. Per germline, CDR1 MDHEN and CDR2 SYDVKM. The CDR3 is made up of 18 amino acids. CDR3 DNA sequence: TGTGCCAGCAGTTTATGGGGCTTGGGCGCCAGGGAAAGCGACGAGCAGTACTTC. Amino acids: CASSLWGLGARESDEQYF.

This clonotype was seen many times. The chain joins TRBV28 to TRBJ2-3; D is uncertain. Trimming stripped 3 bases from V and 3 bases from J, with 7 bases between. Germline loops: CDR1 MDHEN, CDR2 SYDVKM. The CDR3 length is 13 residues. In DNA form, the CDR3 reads TGTGCCAGCAGTTTGAGTGTGACAGATACGCAGTATTTT. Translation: CASSLSVTDTQYF.

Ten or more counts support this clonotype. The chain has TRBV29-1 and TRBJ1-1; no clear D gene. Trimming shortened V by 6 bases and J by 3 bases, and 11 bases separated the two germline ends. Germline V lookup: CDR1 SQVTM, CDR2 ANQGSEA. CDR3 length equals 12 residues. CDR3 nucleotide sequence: TGCAGCGTCACTGGACTGTACACTGAAGCTTTCTTT. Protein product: CSVTGLYTEAFF.

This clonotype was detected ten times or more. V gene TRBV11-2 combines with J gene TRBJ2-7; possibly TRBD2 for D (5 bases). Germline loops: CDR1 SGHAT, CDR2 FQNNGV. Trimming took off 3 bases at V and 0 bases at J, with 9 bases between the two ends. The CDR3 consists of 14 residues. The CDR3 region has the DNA TGTGCCAGCAGCTTCGGACTGATCTCCTACGAGCAGTACTTC. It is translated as CASSFGLISYEQYF.

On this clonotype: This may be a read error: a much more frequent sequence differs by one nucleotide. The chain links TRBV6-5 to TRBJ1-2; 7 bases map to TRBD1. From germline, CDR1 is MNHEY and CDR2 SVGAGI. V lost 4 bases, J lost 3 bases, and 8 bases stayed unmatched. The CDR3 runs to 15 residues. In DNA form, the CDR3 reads TGTGCCAGCAGTTGCCCCGACAGGGCGCACTATGGCTACACCTTC. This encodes CASSCPDRAHYGYTF.

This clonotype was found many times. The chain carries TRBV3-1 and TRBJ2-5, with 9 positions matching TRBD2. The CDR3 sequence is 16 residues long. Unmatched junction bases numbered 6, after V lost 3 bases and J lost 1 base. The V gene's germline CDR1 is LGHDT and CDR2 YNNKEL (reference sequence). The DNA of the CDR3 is TGTGCCAGCAGCCAGGGTAGGCGGGGGGGCCAAGAGACCCAGTACTTC. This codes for CASSQGRRGGQETQYF.

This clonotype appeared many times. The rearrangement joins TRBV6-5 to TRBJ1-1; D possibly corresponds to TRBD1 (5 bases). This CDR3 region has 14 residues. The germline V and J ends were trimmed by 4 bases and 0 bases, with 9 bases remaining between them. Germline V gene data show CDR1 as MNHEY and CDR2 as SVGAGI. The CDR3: CASSSPRVNTEAFF. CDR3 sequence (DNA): TGTGCCAGCAGTTCTCCCAGGGTGAACACTGAAGCTTTCTTT.

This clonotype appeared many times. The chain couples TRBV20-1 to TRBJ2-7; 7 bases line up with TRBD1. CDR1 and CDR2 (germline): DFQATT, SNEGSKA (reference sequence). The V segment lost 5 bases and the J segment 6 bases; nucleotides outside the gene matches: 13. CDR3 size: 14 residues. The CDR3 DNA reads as TGCAGTGCTGGACCCGGGACAGCGCCTACCGAGCAGTACTTC. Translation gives CSAGPGTAPTEQYF.

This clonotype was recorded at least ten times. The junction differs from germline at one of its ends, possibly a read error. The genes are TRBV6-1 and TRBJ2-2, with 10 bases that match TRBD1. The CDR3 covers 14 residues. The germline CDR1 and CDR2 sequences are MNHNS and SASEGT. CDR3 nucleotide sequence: TGTGCCAGCAGCGAGACAGGGGGCACCGGGGAGCTGTTCTTT. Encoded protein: CASSETGGTGELFF.

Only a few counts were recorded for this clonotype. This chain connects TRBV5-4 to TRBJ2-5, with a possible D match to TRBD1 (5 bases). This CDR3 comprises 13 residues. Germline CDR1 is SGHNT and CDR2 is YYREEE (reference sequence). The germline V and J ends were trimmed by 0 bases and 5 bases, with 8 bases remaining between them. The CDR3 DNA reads TGTGCCAGCAGCTTGGTTAAGGGGGAGACCCAGTACTTC. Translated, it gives CASSLVKGETQYF. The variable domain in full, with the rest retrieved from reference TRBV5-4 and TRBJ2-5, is ETGVTQSPTHLIKTRGQQVTLRCSSQSGHNTVSWYQQALGQGPQFIFQYYREEENGRGNFPPRFSGLQFPNYSSELNVNALELDDSALYLCASSLVKGETQYFGPGTRLLVL.

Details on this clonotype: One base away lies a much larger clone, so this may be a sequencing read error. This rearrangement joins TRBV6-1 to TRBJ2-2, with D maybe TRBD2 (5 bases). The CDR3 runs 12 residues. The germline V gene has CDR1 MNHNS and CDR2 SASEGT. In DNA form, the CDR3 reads TGTGCCAGCAGACTGAACACCGGGGAGCTGTCTTTT. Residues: CASRLNTGELSF.

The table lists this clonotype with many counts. The CDR3 is CASSTGGWETQYF. The CDR3, as DNA: TGTGCCAGCAGCACCGGGGGATGGGAGACCCAGTACTTC. The chain employs TRBV27 and TRBJ2-5, with D perhaps TRBD2 (6 bases). V was clipped by 6 bases and J by 5 bases, with 13 bases between them. The CDR3 runs 13 residues. The V gene's germline CDR1 is MNHEY and CDR2 SMNVEV (reference sequence).